These 24 T cell receptor beta chains were all obtained from the same sample, sequenced in a study of CD4 and CD8 cells across lung adenocarcinoma regions. Via MiXCR, TCRdb re-called the PCR reads, giving one row per CDR3 protein. In the table there are approximately 18,000 distinct CDR3 sequences, under 60% of which are singletons. Sequencing used CD8+ T cells from the center of a lung tumor. Receptors originate from a female donor with lung adenocarcinoma. The CD4 and CD8 labels of this study may be unreliable.

Only a few counts were recorded for this clonotype. A much larger clone differs from this one at a single base, so this may be a read error. The J gene is TRBJ2-1, the V gene TRBV25-1, with a tentative D call TRBD1 (8 bases). CDR3 length: 14 residues. The ends were cut back, 2 bases at V and 13 bases at J, with 18 bases in the middle. CDR1 is MGHDK and CDR2 is SYGVNS in the germline V gene. The chain's CDR3 is CASSEQGAGETQFF. The CDR3 nucleotides are TGTGCCAGCAGTGAACAGGGGGCGGGGGAGACCCAGTTCTTC.

This rearrangement joins TRBV6-1 to TRBJ2-2; D gene ambiguous. The V end was cut by 6 bases, the J end by 6 bases, with 14 bases between. Germline CDR1 and CDR2: MNHNS and SASEGT. The CDR3 runs 14 residues. The CDR3 DNA reads as TGTGCCAGCAGGCCAAGAGAGATCCCCGGGGAGCTGTTTTTT. It is translated as CASRPREIPGELFF.

The chain joins TRBV12-3 or TRBV12-4 to TRBJ1-2; D is possibly TRBD1 (6 bases). The CDR3 totals 15 residues. Trimming stripped 3 bases from V and 0 bases from J, with 11 bases between. The CDR3 bases are TGTGCCAGCAGTTTCCGGACAGATGCTAACTATGGCTACACCTTC. Its translation is CASSFRTDANYGYTF.

The CDR3 nucleotides read TGCGCCAGCAGCCAAGAGAGGGGGCGGGAGCCCCAAGAGACCCAGTACTTC. This codes for CASSQERGREPQETQYF. The J gene is TRBJ2-5, the V gene TRBV4-1; possibly TRBD1 or TRBD2 for D (7 bases each). Germline V gives CDR1 MGHRA, CDR2 YSYEKL. The CDR3 covers 17 residues. V shed 0 bases and J shed 1 base, with 15 bases lying between them.

V gene TRBV6-1 combines with J gene TRBJ1-1; tentatively, D is TRBD1 (5 bases). V was trimmed by 7 bases and J by 0 bases, leaving 15 bases between them. CDR3 length: 15 amino acids. The V gene's germline CDR1 is MNHNS and CDR2 SASEGT. Written as DNA, the CDR3 is TGTGCCAGCAACAGGAGAGAGGACTTGAACACTGAAGCTTTCTTT. Protein: CASNRREDLNTEAFF.

This clonotype was counted a few times. The chain employs TRBV6-1 and TRBJ2-3; no clear D gene. This CDR3 spans 11 amino acids. Germline loops: CDR1 MNHNS, CDR2 SASEGT. Trimming took off 5 bases at V and 4 bases at J, with 4 bases between the two ends. DNA of the CDR3: TGTGCCAGCAGTCCCTCAGATACGCAGTATTTT. Protein product: CASSPSDTQYF.

The J gene is TRBJ2-1, the V gene TRBV7-6; no clear D. Between the trimmed V and J ends, which lost 1 base and 10 bases, there was a span of 8 bases. Per germline, CDR1 SGHVS and CDR2 FNYEAQ. This CDR3 has 12 residues. In DNA form, the CDR3 reads TGTGCCAGCAGCTTAGAGGGTTACGAGCAGTTCTTC. This codes for CASSLEGYEQFF. Full variable domain (missing parts from reference TRBV7-6 and TRBJ2-1): GAGVSQSPRYKVTKRGQDVALRCDPISGHVSLYWYRQALGQGPEFLTYFNYEAQQDKSGLPNDRFSAERPEGSISTLTIQRTEQRDSAMYRCASSLEGYEQFFGPGTRLTVL.

Note on this clonotype: This may stem from a read error, because a much larger clone lies one nucleotide away. The genes are TRBV7-6 and TRBJ2-2; the D gene is possibly TRBD2 (5 bases). Germline CDR1 and CDR2: SGHVS and FNYEAQ. CDR3 length: 13 amino acids. CDR3 nucleotides: TGTGCCAGCGGCTTAGGAGGATCCGGGGAGCTGTTTTTT. Amino acid sequence: CASGLGGSGELFF.

A single count supports this clonotype. The chain carries TRBV4-1 and TRBJ2-1, with a weak D call TRBD1 (6 bases). The J call is in doubt because the DNA end fits TRBJ2-5 better. CDR3 length: 15 residues. Germline CDR1 is MGHRA and CDR2 is YSYEKL. The CDR3 is CASSQGQGTWETQYF. CDR3 DNA: TGCGCCAGCAGCCAAGGCCAGGGGACGTGGGAGACCCAGTACTTC.

This clonotype was detected ten times or more. The gene calls are TRBV27 and TRBJ1-1; maybe TRBD1 (5 bases). Germline assignment: CDR1 MNHEY and CDR2 SMNVEV (reference sequence). V lost 5 bases and J 8 bases, leaving 15 bases between the germline ends. The CDR3 length is 13 residues. CDR3 sequence: CASSPPGRQEAFF. CDR3 in DNA: TGTGCCAGCAGTCCCCCGGGACGCCAGGAAGCTTTCTTT.

For the CDR3, the DNA is TGTGCCAGCAGGGTACTTCAGAGCTCCTACGAGCAGTACTTC. This codes for CASRVLQSSYEQYF. The chain couples TRBV6-1 to TRBJ2-1; D ambiguous. The DNA end favors TRBJ2-7, so the J call may be wrong. CDR1 and CDR2 (germline): MNHNS, SASEGT. The CDR3 consists of 14 residues.

V usage is TRBV6-5 and J usage is TRBJ2-2; no clear D. The CDR3 spans 14 residues. V was trimmed by 4 bases and J by 5 bases, leaving 11 bases between them. Germline V gene data show CDR1 as MNHEY and CDR2 as SVGAGI. This CDR3 is CASSSHGETGELFF. In nucleotides, the CDR3 is TGTGCCAGCAGTTCACACGGCGAGACCGGGGAGCTGTTTTTT.

This clonotype was seen just once. This chain connects TRBV7-2 to TRBJ2-5; TRBD2 agrees at 10 bases. The J segment lost 4 bases and the V segment lost 4 bases, leaving 3 bases of the junction unmatched. The CDR3 covers 14 residues. Germline assignment: CDR1 SGHTA and CDR2 FQGNSA. CDR3 protein: CASSSRTSGETQYF. The CDR3 bases are TGTGCCAGCAGCTCTCGGACTAGCGGAGAGACCCAGTACTTC. Full variable domain (remainder filled in from reference TRBV7-2 and TRBJ2-5): GAGVSQSPSNKVTEKGKDVELRCDPISGHTALYWYRQSLGQGLEFLIYFQGNSAPDKSGLPSDRFSAERTGGSVSTLTIQRTQQEDSAVYLCASSSRTSGETQYFGPGTRLLVL.

Turning to this clonotype: An end of the junction differs from the germline gene, which may be a read error. The chain links TRBV6-1 to TRBJ2-3, with D possibly being TRBD2 (6 bases). The CDR3 contains 14 residues. Per germline, CDR1 MNHNS and CDR2 SASEGT. DNA of the CDR3: TGTGCCAGCAGTCGGGGGAGCTCCTACAATGAGCAGTACTTT. Amino acid sequence: CASSRGSSYNEQYF.

Ten or more counts support this clonotype. CDR3 loop: CASSAGGFNEQYF. CDR3 DNA: TGTGCCAGCAGTGCGGGGGGGTTCAACGAGCAGTACTTC. The chain couples TRBV6-2 or TRBV6-3 to TRBJ2-5; 9 bases align to TRBD2. The last part of the DNA fits TRBJ2-7 better; the J call may be wrong. The CDR3 consists of 13 residues. The germline V gene has CDR1 MNHEY and CDR2 SVGEGT.

This chain connects TRBV10-1 to TRBJ2-2, with TRBD2 identical over 15 bases. Germline V CDR1 and CDR2: WNHNN, SYGVQD (reference sequence). Trimming at V came to 0 bases and at J to 7 bases, leaving 9 bases not matched to a gene. The CDR3 is 19 residues long. The CDR3 loop is CASSESKRTSGREVGELFF. The CDR3 DNA follows: TGCGCCAGCAGTGAGTCGAAAAGGACTAGCGGGAGGGAGGTCGGGGAGCTGTTTTTT.

As for this clonotype: One junction end disagrees with the germline gene, perhaps due to a read error. V gene TRBV27 combines with J gene TRBJ2-3, with a tentative D call TRBD1 (7 bases). CDR3 size: 15 residues. The V gene's germline CDR1 is MNHEY and CDR2 SMNVEV (reference sequence). The chain's CDR3 is CASSQGGCATDTQYF. The CDR3 DNA sequence: TGTGCCAGCAGCCAGGGGGGCTGTGCCACAGATACTCAGTATTTC.

For this clonotype: One junction end disagrees with the germline gene, perhaps due to a read error. The chain recombines TRBV6-1 with TRBJ2-1, with D possibly TRBD2 on 5 matching bases. Germline V lookup: CDR1 MNHNS, CDR2 SASEGT. This CDR3 is built from 14 residues. DNA of the CDR3: TGTGCCAGCAGTCCGGACTCTAGCTCCAATGAGCAGTTCTTT. It codes for CASSPDSSSNEQFF.

The chain recombines TRBV14 with TRBJ2-1; D unresolved. The CDR3 is 14 residues long. Germline CDR1 reads SGHDN; CDR2 reads FVKESK. Between the trimmed V and J ends, which lost 4 bases and 3 bases, there was a span of 10 bases. The CDR3 is CASSPLAGYNEQFF. The DNA for the CDR3 is TGTGCCAGCAGCCCATTGGCCGGCTACAATGAGCAGTTCTTC.

In this sample, this clonotype turned up once. One end of the junction does not line up with germline, which may come from a read error. The chain recombines TRBV6-1 with TRBJ2-7, with D perhaps TRBD1 (5 bases). The CDR3 extends over 16 amino acids. Germline CDR1 reads MNHNS; CDR2 reads SASEGT. The CDR3 loop is CASSQGPPAKCYDQGF. CDR3 coding DNA: TGTGCCAGCAGTCAAGGGCCCCCGGCTAAGTGCTACGACCAGGGCTTC.

The chain couples TRBV12-3 or TRBV12-4 to TRBJ2-5; D is undetermined. This CDR3 has 11 residues. Trimming took 8 bases from V and 4 from J, leaving 8 bases between them. The CDR3 protein is CASSWRETQYF. CDR3 nucleotide sequence: TGTGCCAGCTCATGGAGAGAGACCCAGTACTTC.

The chain couples TRBV27 to TRBJ1-1; the match to TRBD1 covers 7 bases. Germline CDR1 is MNHEY and CDR2 is SMNVEV (reference sequence). J gave up 4 bases and V 3 bases, and 8 bases lay outside the gene matches. This CDR3 is built from 15 residues. The CDR3 DNA is TGTGCCAGCAGTTTCTATTGGGACAGCGCCACTGAAGCTTTCTTT. Translating gives CASSFYWDSATEAFF.

The chain carries TRBV6-5 and TRBJ2-5, with 16 positions matching TRBD2. The CDR3 is 15 residues long. Germline trimming cut 4 bases from V and 7 bases from J; bases unmatched to any gene: 3. Germline V CDR1 and CDR2: MNHEY, SVGAGI. The CDR3 region has the DNA TGTGCCAGCAGTTCGGGACTAGCGGGGGGGAGGACCCAGTACTTC. It encodes CASSSGLAGGRTQYF.

This chain joins TRBV6-1 and TRBJ2-1, with 8 bases matching TRBD2. The CDR3 is made up of 17 amino acids. After removal of 8 bases from V and 6 bases from J, the junction contained 18 bases not matched to a gene. CDR1 and CDR2 from the germline V gene are MNHNS and SASEGT. This CDR3 reads CASWGPSPAGGGNEQFF. The CDR3 DNA reads TGTGCCAGCTGGGGCCCCAGCCCCGCGGGGGGCGGCAATGAGCAGTTCTTC.